Listed here are 31 T cell receptor beta chains from one sample, sequenced in a study of response to subunit inactivated influenza vaccine. TCRdb recomputed calls from the RT-PCR reads with MiXCR, one row per CDR3 protein. The sample has roughly 500,000 distinct CDR3 sequences; roughly a quarter are singletons. These data were also reused for a study on T cells expressing NK-cell markers. That source adds: TCR beta libraries carry UMIs added by 5'RACE template switching.

Source: CD4+ T cells sorted from PBMCs, taken roughly 12 days after vaccination. These receptors originate from a man aged 45-65 years who received an inactivated influenza vaccine.

This clonotype has a handful of counts. The V and J genes are TRBV20-1 and TRBJ2-1; 12 nucleotides align to TRBD2. V dropped 6 bases and J dropped 5; count of bases not matched to a gene: 8. The CDR3 is made up of 15 amino acids. Germline assignment: CDR1 DFQATT and CDR2 SNEGSKA (reference sequence). Here the CDR3 reads CSAQTSGSNHNEQFF. In nucleotides, the CDR3 is TGCAGTGCACAGACTAGCGGGAGCAACCACAATGAGCAGTTCTTC.

This clonotype was seen a handful of times. The chain is built from TRBV5-1 and TRBJ2-1; 8 positions match TRBD2. Germline V lookup: CDR1 SGHRS, CDR2 YFSETQ. V was pared by 0 bases and J by 1 base, with 12 bases of the junction left unmatched. This CDR3 comprises 19 residues. The CDR3 sequence is CASSLGALLSGASYNEQFF. The DNA of the CDR3 is TGCGCCAGCAGCTTGGGAGCGCTTCTTAGCGGGGCGTCCTACAATGAGCAGTTCTTC.

The sample holds a few counts of this clonotype. V and J are TRBV20-1 and TRBJ2-2; the match to TRBD2 covers 8 bases. CDR1 is DFQATT and CDR2 is SNEGSKA in the germline V gene (reference sequence). The CDR3 covers 16 residues. Germline trimming cut 0 bases from V and 4 bases from J; bases unmatched to any gene: 7. The DNA of the CDR3 is TGCAGTGCTAGAGATCCGCGGGGGGAGGGCACCGGGGAGCTGTTTTTT. Its translation is CSARDPRGEGTGELFF.

This clonotype was seen a single time. CDR3 sequence: CASSVTANTEAFF. The CDR3 region has the DNA TGTGCCAGCAGTGTTACGGCTAACACTGAAGCTTTCTTT. The rearrangement uses TRBV6-1 and TRBJ1-1; D is uncertain. Germline loops: CDR1 MNHNS, CDR2 SASEGT. V lost 4 bases to trimming and J lost 2 bases, with 8 bases between them. There are 13 residues in the CDR3.

This clonotype was detected only a few times. The chain employs TRBV9 and TRBJ2-7; D is possibly TRBD1 (6 bases). Trimming shortened V by 4 bases and J by 2 bases, and 13 bases separated the two germline ends. The CDR3 spans 14 residues. The germline V gene has CDR1 SGDLS and CDR2 YYNGEE. CDR3 bases: TGTGCCAGCAGCCCACAAGGACAGACCTACGAGCAGTACTTC. Its protein product is CASSPQGQTYEQYF. The variable domain in full, with the rest retrieved from reference TRBV9 and TRBJ2-7, is DSGVTQTPKHLITATGQRVTLRCSPRSGDLSVYWYQQSLDQGLQFLIQYYNGEERAKGNILERFSAQQFPDLHSELNLSSLELGDSALYFCASSPQGQTYEQYFGPGTRLTVT.

The chain employs TRBV18 and TRBJ1-5; D uncertain. V lost 2 bases and J 3 bases, leaving 8 bases between the germline ends. CDR1 and CDR2 (germline): KGHSH, LQKENI. The CDR3 is 14 residues long. CDR3 nucleotide sequence: TGTGCCAGCTCACCAGGGGAAATCAATCAGCCCCAGCATTTT. The encoded protein is CASSPGEINQPQHF.

This clonotype was observed a handful of times. This rearrangement joins TRBV11-2 to TRBJ2-7, with 8 bases that match TRBD1. The V gene's germline CDR1 is SGHAT and CDR2 FQNNGV. The CDR3 spans 17 residues. V trimming: 5 bases; J trimming: 3 bases; junction bases outside the gene matches: 15. CDR3 region: CASSPSSQGARGYEQYF. For the CDR3, the DNA is TGTGCCAGCAGCCCCTCCTCCCAGGGGGCGCGGGGCTACGAGCAGTACTTC.

V is TRBV3-1 and J is TRBJ1-1; D uncertain. Germline V gene data show CDR1 as LGHDT and CDR2 as YNNKEL (reference sequence). The CDR3 is 14 residues long. V was trimmed by 4 bases and J by 1 base, leaving 10 bases between them. Here the CDR3 DNA reads TGTGCCAGCAGCCGGAACAGACAGAACACTGAAGCTTTCTTT. This translates into CASSRNRQNTEAFF.

This clonotype was found a few times. The V and J genes are TRBV7-2 and TRBJ2-1; a possible D gene is TRBD2 (6 bases). This CDR3 contains 16 residues. V gave up 1 base and J gave up 4 bases, with 14 bases separating them. Germline CDR1 reads SGHTA; CDR2 reads FQGNSA. CDR3 DNA: TGTGCCAGCAGCTTAGACGCCGGGAGTTTGTACAATGAGCAGTTCTTC. Translating gives CASSLDAGSLYNEQFF.

There are a few counts of this clonotype. The chain carries TRBV4-3 and TRBJ2-7; no definite D call. This CDR3 is 15 amino acids long. CDR1 is LGHNA, CDR2 YSLEER, per germline. Trimming pared 3 bases from V and 0 bases from J, leaving 12 bases between. This chain's CDR3 is CASSQGTSSSYEQYF. CDR3 DNA: TGCGCCAGCAGCCAGGGTACTTCAAGCTCCTACGAGCAGTACTTC.

The V and J genes are TRBV7-9 and TRBJ2-2; no reliable D call. Trimming took off 11 bases at V and 8 bases at J, with 15 bases between the two ends. Germline assignment: CDR1 SEHNR and CDR2 FQNEAQ (reference sequence). The CDR3 has 12 residues. The CDR3 loop is CAHPTIFGELFF. CDR3 DNA: TGTGCCCACCCAACGATATTTGGGGAGCTGTTTTTT.

This clonotype was picked up a small number of times. This chain joins TRBV6-2 or TRBV6-3 and TRBJ1-1, with 10 bases identical to TRBD1. Per the germline V gene, CDR1 is MNHEY and CDR2 is SVGEGT. CDR3 length: 14 residues. V was pared by 3 bases and J by 5 bases, with 3 bases of the junction left unmatched. The CDR3 sequence is CASSYRQGATEAFF. The CDR3 DNA sequence: TGTGCCAGCAGTTATAGACAGGGGGCAACTGAAGCTTTCTTT.

At least ten counts were recorded for this clonotype. The chain couples TRBV7-9 to TRBJ2-1, with D maybe TRBD1 (6 bases). CDR1 SEHNR and CDR2 FQNEAQ come from the germline V gene (reference sequence). With 1 base removed from V and 4 bases from J, the gap between germline ends came to 11 bases. The CDR3 totals 15 residues. The CDR3 nucleotides read TGTGCCAGCAGCTTAGACAGGGTAGTTTACAATGAGCAGTTCTTC. As protein: CASSLDRVVYNEQFF.

The V call is TRBV28, the J call TRBJ2-7; D is unclear. Trimming took 10 bases from V and 5 from J, leaving 15 bases between them. Germline CDR1 reads MDHEN; CDR2 reads SYDVKM. CDR3 length: 12 residues. CDR3 coding DNA: TGTGCCACACAAACCATCGTCCACGAGCAGTACTTC. This sequence encodes CATQTIVHEQYF.

The V gene is TRBV7-9, the J gene TRBJ2-5, with D unresolved. Trimming shortened V by 5 bases and J by 2 bases, and 15 bases separated the two germline ends. Germline V gene sequence: CDR1 SEHNR, CDR2 FQNEAQ (reference sequence). The CDR3 extends over 15 amino acids. CDR3 protein: CASSPEGRGQETQYF. CDR3 in DNA: TGTGCCAGCAGCCCCGAAGGGCGCGGTCAAGAGACCCAGTACTTC.

The chain recombines TRBV5-6 with TRBJ2-5; D unresolved. The CDR3 is made up of 15 amino acids. Per germline, CDR1 SGHDT and CDR2 YYEEEE. The germline V and J ends were trimmed by 1 base and 1 base, with 11 bases remaining between them. The CDR3 DNA sequence: TGTGCCAGCAGCTTGTACTGGTCGGGCCAAGAGACCCAGTACTTC. It yields the protein CASSLYWSGQETQYF.

This clonotype was counted a few times. The chain has TRBV7-3 and TRBJ2-1; D is undetermined. From germline, CDR1 is SGHTA and CDR2 FQGTGA. V was pared by 1 base and J by 5 bases, with 6 bases between. This CDR3 region has 13 residues. As DNA, the CDR3 is TGTGCCAGCAGCTTAATGGGCGACAATGAGCAGTTCTTC. It yields the protein CASSLMGDNEQFF.

The chain employs TRBV6-2 or TRBV6-3 and TRBJ2-3, with 9 bases lining up with TRBD1. The CDR3 extends over 15 amino acids. The ends lost 5 bases at V and 3 bases at J; junction bases unmatched: 6. Germline assignment: CDR1 MNHEY and CDR2 SVGEGT. CDR3 region: CASSARDRVTDTQYF. CDR3 DNA sequence: TGTGCCAGCAGTGCACGGGACAGGGTAACAGATACGCAGTATTTT.

This chain joins TRBV10-2 and TRBJ2-1, with a weak D call TRBD1 (6 bases). The CDR3 extends over 13 amino acids. Germline V CDR1 and CDR2: WSHSY, SAAADI. Trimming left V 6 bases short and J 5 bases short, with 11 bases between. The CDR3 reads CASSRPGDNEQFF. The DNA of the CDR3 is TGCGCCAGCAGCCGCCCAGGGGACAATGAGCAGTTCTTC.

This clonotype was seen a few times. The V and J genes are TRBV7-9 and TRBJ2-1; a possible D gene is TRBD2 (5 bases). The CDR3 consists of 13 residues. V lost 1 base and J lost 8, with 9 bases in between. Per the germline V gene, CDR1 is SEHNR and CDR2 is FQNEAQ (reference sequence). The DNA of the CDR3 is TGTGCCAGCAGCTTAGATGTGAGGGATGAGCAGTTCTTC. Its translation: CASSLDVRDEQFF.

The rearrangement uses TRBV12-3 or TRBV12-4 and TRBJ2-7; 10 bases agree with TRBD1. This CDR3 is built from 14 residues. With V trimmed by 7 bases and J by 2 bases, 5 bases remained unmatched. The CDR3 here is CASTRTGGAYEQYF. In nucleotides, the CDR3 is TGTGCCAGCACCCGGACAGGGGGGGCCTACGAGCAGTACTTC.

This clonotype has more than one count but fewer than ten. The V gene is TRBV24-1, the J gene TRBJ1-2, with TRBD1 as a possible D gene (6 bases). Trimming cost V 5 bases and J 4 bases, with 10 bases left between them. Germline loops: CDR1 KGHDR, CDR2 SFDVKD. The CDR3 totals 13 residues. CDR3: CATSALDSYGYTF. In nucleotides, the CDR3 is TGTGCCACCAGTGCCCTGGACAGCTATGGCTACACCTTC.

This clonotype was seen more than once but under ten times. The chain recombines TRBV12-3 or TRBV12-4 with TRBJ1-5, with TRBD1 matching over 9 bases. Trimming cost V 5 bases and J 7 bases; bases outside gene matches: 9. The CDR3 sequence is 15 residues long. The DNA for the CDR3 is TGTGCCAGCAGTCCTACTACAGGGGGCCGACAGCCCCAGCATTTT. Amino acids: CASSPTTGGRQPQHF.

This clonotype was detected a few times. The chain has TRBV11-2 and TRBJ2-5, with D possibly being TRBD1 (6 bases). This CDR3 has 13 amino acids. The germline V gene has CDR1 SGHAT and CDR2 FQNNGV. V shed 5 bases and J shed 2 bases, with 9 bases lying between them. CDR3 residues: CASSGDIQETQYF. The CDR3 bases are TGTGCCAGCAGCGGGGACATACAAGAGACCCAGTACTTC. Using reference TRBV11-2 and TRBJ2-5 for the parts outside the CDR3, the full variable domain is EAGVAQSPRYKIIEKRQSVAFWCNPISGHATLYWYQQILGQGPKLLIQFQNNGVVDDSQLPKDRFSAERLKGVDSTLKIQPAKLEDSAVYLCASSGDIQETQYFGPGTRLLVL.

The J gene is TRBJ1-2, the V gene TRBV29-1; D perhaps matches TRBD1 (5 bases). The CDR3 totals 11 residues. The germline V and J ends were trimmed by 7 bases and 3 bases, with 9 bases remaining between them. Germline loops: CDR1 SQVTM, CDR2 ANQGSEA. The CDR3 DNA reads TGCAGCGCTGACAGCTACTATGGCTACACCTTC. As protein: CSADSYYGYTF. The full variable domain, with the rest looked up from reference TRBV29-1 and TRBJ1-2, is SAVISQKPSRDICQRGTSLTIQCQVDSQVTMMFWYRQQPGQSLTLIATANQGSEATYESGFVIDKFPISRPNLTFSTLTVSNMSPEDSSIYLCSADSYYGYTFGSGTRLTVV.

This clonotype was picked up a small number of times. This chain connects TRBV28 to TRBJ2-7; 12 bases line up with TRBD2. Germline CDR1 MDHEN, CDR2 SYDVKM. With 3 bases clipped from V and 3 bases from J, the junction kept 3 bases outside the gene matches. The CDR3 totals 15 residues. In DNA form, the CDR3 reads TGTGCCAGCAGTTTTGGACTAGCGGGAAACTACGAGCAGTACTTC. Protein: CASSFGLAGNYEQYF. Full variable domain (rest looked up from reference TRBV28 and TRBJ2-7): DVKVTQSSRYLVKRTGEKVFLECVQDMDHENMFWYRQDPGLGLRLIYFSYDVKMKEKGDIPEGYSVSREKKERFSLILESASTNQTSMYLCASSFGLAGNYEQYFGPGTRLTVT.

The chain carries TRBV20-1 and TRBJ2-7; TRBD1 matches 8 bases. In germline, CDR1 is DFQATT, CDR2 SNEGSKA (reference sequence). This CDR3 region has 15 residues. V lost 6 bases to trimming and J lost 3 bases; unmatched junction nucleotides: 13. The CDR3 coding sequence is TGCAGTGCCTCCCCCGGACAGGGCTTAAGCTACGAGCAGTACTTC. Its protein is CSASPGQGLSYEQYF.

The chain recombines TRBV12-3 or TRBV12-4 with TRBJ1-4, with TRBD1 identical over 10 bases. Trimming removed 4 bases from V and 4 bases from J; junction bases left unmatched: 3. The CDR3 sequence is 15 residues long. This CDR3 reads CASSSGTGVNEKLFF. The DNA of the CDR3 is TGTGCCAGCAGTTCCGGGACAGGGGTTAATGAAAAACTGTTTTTT.

This clonotype came up a few times. This chain's CDR3 is CASSARWAEGSPLHF. In DNA, the CDR3 is TGTGCCAGCAGCGCTAGATGGGCCGAGGGGTCACCCCTCCACTTT. The chain links TRBV9 to TRBJ1-6; tentative D call: TRBD1 (5 bases). V was pared by 3 bases and J by 10 bases, with 17 bases between. Germline V CDR1 and CDR2: SGDLS, YYNGEE. The CDR3 is made up of 15 amino acids.

At least ten counts were recorded for this clonotype. The rearrangement links TRBV20-1 to TRBJ2-2; the D is unclear. The CDR3 sequence is 13 residues long. The V gene's germline CDR1 is DFQATT and CDR2 SNEGSKA (reference sequence). Trimming cost V 1 base and J 5 bases, with 8 bases left between them. The CDR3 protein is CSARVALTGELFF. The CDR3 DNA reads TGCAGTGCTAGAGTAGCACTTACCGGGGAGCTGTTTTTT.

The chain employs TRBV4-3 and TRBJ2-4; D not certain. CDR3 length: 13 residues. Germline lookup yields CDR1 LGHNA and CDR2 YSLEER. V lost 3 bases to trimming and J lost 5 bases, with 8 bases between them. In DNA, the CDR3 is TGCGCCAGCAGCCAGTCGCACCAAAACATTCAGTACTTC. Amino acids: CASSQSHQNIQYF.